This T cell receptor (beta chain) is from a study of T cell responses to AZD1222 COVID-19 vaccine. Study information: Second doses were pooled across both intervals (about 4 or about 12 weeks).

Turning to this clone: Its cognate antigen is unknown.

Whole-study results and caveats: There were mostly white British donors and more females than males, and clonal diversity was possibly underestimated.

This CDR3 comprises 12 residues. Germline V gene lookup returns CDR1 SQVTM and CDR2 ANQGSEA. V trimming: 7 bases; J trimming: 2 bases; junction bases outside the gene matches: 4. Measured with immunoSEQ multiplex PCR; TCRdb has only the in-frame clones, and not every one. The top ten clones hold 6.5% to 9% of a sample with 90,000 to 150,000 clones, approximately 90% of them seen once. The chain joins TRBV29-1 to TRBJ2-5, with 7 bases lining up with TRBD2. The clonotype was recovered from an adult in good health. Sequenced here: peripheral blood, sampled on day 0 of AZD1222 vaccination. CDR3 loop: CSASGGQETQYF. The CDR3 region has the DNA TGCAGCGCATCGGGGGGACAAGAGACCCAGTACTTC.